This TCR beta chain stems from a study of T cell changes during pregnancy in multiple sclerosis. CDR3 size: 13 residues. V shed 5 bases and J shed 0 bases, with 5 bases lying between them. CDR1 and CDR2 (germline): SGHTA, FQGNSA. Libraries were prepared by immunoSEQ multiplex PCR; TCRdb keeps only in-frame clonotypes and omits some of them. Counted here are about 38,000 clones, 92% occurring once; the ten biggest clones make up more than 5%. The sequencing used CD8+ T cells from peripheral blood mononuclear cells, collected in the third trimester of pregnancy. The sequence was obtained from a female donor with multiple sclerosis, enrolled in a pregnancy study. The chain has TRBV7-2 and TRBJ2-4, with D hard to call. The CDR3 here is CASSPLAKNIQYF. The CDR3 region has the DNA TGTGCCAGCAGCCCATTAGCCAAAAACATTCAGTACTTC.